The entry below gives a single T cell receptor beta chain sequence along with its context. Its antigen is unidentified. CDR1 and CDR2 from the germline V gene are LNHDA and SQIVND (reference sequence). Trimming took 5 bases from V and 3 from J, leaving 11 bases between them. This CDR3 is 13 amino acids long. The sample belongs to a study of T cell responses to AZD1222 COVID-19 vaccine. Findings of the study overall: Most donors were white British, females outnumbered males, and clonal diversity was possibly underestimated. At 160-218 and 743-854, vaccine-associated CD4 TCRs were dominant, and they spanned spike. Nearly half of spike-specific TCRs reportedly go after variant regions that carry no mutations.

The repertoire was sequenced with immunoSEQ multiplex PCR; TCRdb's copy has only in-frame clones and lacks some. This sample has roughly 86,000 clones, with 85% to 90% found just once. The rearrangement uses TRBV19 and TRBJ2-7, with a weak D call TRBD1 (6 bases). The specimen was peripheral blood, collected on day 0 of AZD1222 vaccination. The origin of this receptor is an adult in good health. The CDR3 region has the DNA TGTGCCAGTAGTGTTCGGGACAACTACGAGCAGTACTTC. As protein: CASSVRDNYEQYF.